The 5 T cell receptor beta chains in this list originate from one sample, sequenced in a study of shared clonotypes between healthy human individuals. Naive CD8 isolation took CD45RO-negative cells positively selected for CCR7 and excluded terminally differentiated effector memory CD45RA+ cells. The protocol was immunoSEQ multiplex PCR, while the TCRdb copy is restricted to in-frame clones and leaves out a portion. The sample contains approximately 2,000,000 clones, 93% of which appear only once. The sequencing sample was made of naive CD8+ T cells from PBMCs. The receptor source for this set is a young man in good health. Some clones in this sample may be carry-over from other donors' samples.

J is TRBJ2-3 and V is TRBV27, with D perhaps TRBD1 (6 bases). The CDR3 runs 15 residues. V was pared by 6 bases and J by 0 bases, with 13 bases between. Germline V gene sequence: CDR1 MNHEY, CDR2 SMNVEV (reference sequence). CDR3 in DNA: TGTGCCAGCAGCCAAGGGGACACGAGCACAGATACGCAGTATTTT. Its protein product is CASSQGDTSTDTQYF.

The genes are TRBV19 and TRBJ2-1; D possibly corresponds to TRBD2 (6 bases). Germline lookup yields CDR1 LNHDA and CDR2 SQIVND (reference sequence). The CDR3 has 16 amino acids. V lost 1 base to trimming and J lost 4 bases, with 14 bases between them. CDR3 in amino acids: CASSIVGTRYYNEQFF. CDR3 DNA: TGTGCCAGTAGTATAGTCGGGACTCGATATTACAATGAGCAGTTCTTC.

In the case of this clone: The sample holds other DNA sequences that translate to the same CDR3. This chain connects TRBV5-6 to TRBJ2-7, with D unclear. Germline CDR1 and CDR2: SGHDT and YYEEEE. V was pared by 0 bases and J by 3 bases, with 7 bases between. CDR3 length equals 13 residues. The CDR3 DNA sequence: TGTGCCAGCAGCTTGGGAACAGACTACGAGCAGTACTTC. Its protein product is CASSLGTDYEQYF.

CDR3 sequence reads: CASSITTSYEQYF. The DNA of the CDR3 is TGTGCCAGTAGTATTACCACGAGCTACGAGCAGTACTTC. This chain connects TRBV19 to TRBJ2-7; D remains unclear. In germline, CDR1 is LNHDA, CDR2 SQIVND (reference sequence). Between the trimmed V and J ends, which lost 3 bases and 3 bases, there was a span of 9 bases. The CDR3 consists of 13 residues.

As DNA, the CDR3 is TGTGCCAGCAGCTCTGATGATTCAGCTAGCACAGATACGCAGTATTTT. This codes for CASSSDDSASTDTQYF. The chain joins TRBV7-6 to TRBJ2-3; D gene ambiguous. The CDR3 is 16 amino acids. Germline lookup yields CDR1 SGHVS and CDR2 FNYEAQ. Deletions cut 4 bases from V and 0 bases from J, with 14 bases between. Combining the CDR3 with reference TRBV7-6 and TRBJ2-3 gives the whole variable domain GAGVSQSPRYKVTKRGQDVALRCDPISGHVSLYWYRQALGQGPEFLTYFNYEAQQDKSGLPNDRFSAERPEGSISTLTIQRTEQRDSAMYRCASSSDDSASTDTQYFGPGTRLTVL.